One and the same sample provided the 29 T cell receptor beta chains below, sequenced in a study of T cell clusters in autoimmune cytopenias. TRB was amplified from roughly 0.25 ug of peripheral blood genomic DNA per sample. TRB rearrangements were amplified by touch-down multiplex PCR with mixed TRB-A/B primers. TCRdb reprocessed the multiplex PCR reads and reports one entry per CDR3 protein, with no DNA. Here the sample table reports over 4,500 distinct CDR3 sequences. These data were also reused for a study on T cell repertoires in aging, cancer and after chemotherapy.

Sequencing used peripheral blood. The receptors were gathered from a human donor in good health.

This clonotype ranks as medium-sized (0.01 to 0.1%) in terms of frequency. This chain uses TRBV6-5 with TRBJ2-7; TCRdb outputs TRBD1, but without DNA this stays unchecked. The CDR3 totals 15 residues. From germline, CDR1 is MNHEY and CDR2 SVGAGI. CDR3 sequence: CASSYTGQWGYEQYF.

This clonotype is deemed medium-sized (0.01 to 0.1%) by its frequency. The chain joins TRBV27 to TRBJ2-2. This CDR3 contains 14 residues. CDR1 and CDR2 (germline): MNHEY, SMNVEV (reference sequence). Here the CDR3 reads CASSLAQTTGELFF.

CDR3 region: CASSLRGNGYTF. The V call is TRBV5-5, the J call TRBJ1-2; the D call of TRBD1 rests on TCRdb alone, since no DNA is present to check it. Looked up from germline, CDR1 is SGHKS and CDR2 is YYEKEE (reference sequence). CDR3 length: 12 residues. The full variable domain, its missing parts supplied by reference TRBV5-5 and TRBJ1-2, is DAGVTQSPTHLIKTRGQQVTLRCSPISGHKSVSWYQQVLGQGPQFIFQYYEKEERGRGNFPDRFSARQFPNYSSELNVNALLLGDSALYLCASSLRGNGYTFGSGTRLTVV.

The rearrangement joins TRBV6-2 or TRBV6-3 to TRBJ2-1. Per the germline V gene, CDR1 is MNHEY and CDR2 is SVGEGT. This CDR3 region has 13 residues. This chain's CDR3 is CASSYLGLWEQFF.

This clonotype is medium-sized by frequency. J is TRBJ2-7 and V is TRBV5-6; TCRdb indicates TRBD1, and absent DNA this call remains unverified. Germline V lookup: CDR1 SGHDT, CDR2 YYEEEE. CDR3 size: 15 residues. CDR3 loop: CASSPGPLSSYEQYF.

The chain is built from TRBV6-4 and TRBJ1-2. This CDR3 has 11 residues. The germline V gene has CDR1 MRHNA and CDR2 SNTAGT. The CDR3 is CASRDRDGYTF.

CDR3 residues: CASRSTGDTQYF. The V gene is TRBV12-3 or TRBV12-4, the J gene TRBJ2-3. CDR3 length equals 12 residues.

The chain couples TRBV2 to TRBJ2-7; TCRdb indicates TRBD1, and absent DNA this call remains unverified. CDR1 is SNHLY and CDR2 is FYNNEI in the germline V gene. This CDR3 has 12 amino acids. The CDR3 loop reads CASIQGVYEQYF.

This chain uses TRBV11-1 with TRBJ2-2. Germline V gives CDR1 SGHAT, CDR2 FQDESV (reference sequence). The CDR3 runs to 17 residues. The CDR3 reads CASSLTGVTANTGELFF. The full variable domain, completed using reference TRBV11-1 and TRBJ2-2, is EAEVAQSPRYKITEKSQAVAFWCDPISGHATLYWYRQILGQGPELLVQFQDESVVDDSQLPKDRFSAERLKGVDSTLKIQPAELGDSAMYLCASSLTGVTANTGELFFGEGSRLTVL.

This clonotype is deemed medium-sized (0.01 to 0.1%) by its frequency. The V gene is TRBV6-6, the J gene TRBJ1-2; TCRdb selects TRBD1, and the lack of DNA leaves this call unchecked. CDR1 is MNHNY and CDR2 is SVGAGI in the germline V gene (reference sequence). The CDR3 length is 14 residues. The CDR3 sequence is CASRQHGQGYGYTF.

This clonotype ranks as medium-sized (0.01 to 0.1%) in terms of frequency. This sequence joins TRBV6-5 and TRBJ1-6. Germline CDR1 is MNHEY and CDR2 is SVGAGI. The CDR3 runs 17 residues. The CDR3 loop reads CASSYSRAGPANSPLHF.

This clonotype shows up as large by frequency. V gene TRBV27 combines with J gene TRBJ2-6. CDR3 length equals 16 residues. Germline V CDR1 and CDR2: MNHEY, SMNVEV (reference sequence). CDR3 sequence reads: CASSSSGYSGANVLTF.

V gene TRBV5-1 combines with J gene TRBJ2-1; checking the TCRdb D call of TRBD1 is not possible without DNA. The CDR3 is made up of 15 amino acids. Germline values: CDR1 SGHRS, CDR2 YFSETQ. Here the CDR3 reads CASSLGPLGAAEQFF.

This chain joins TRBV10-3 and TRBJ2-7; the D call of TRBD1 rests on TCRdb alone, since no DNA is present to check it. This CDR3 is built from 13 residues. In germline, CDR1 is ENHRY, CDR2 SYGVKD. CDR3 region: CAITGQGDYEQYF.

The chain recombines TRBV19 with TRBJ1-1. The CDR3 length is 14 residues. The germline V gene encodes CDR1 LNHDA and CDR2 SQIVND (reference sequence). This chain's CDR3 is CASSLPGGSEEAFF.

This clonotype is deemed medium-sized by its frequency. This sequence joins TRBV10-3 and TRBJ2-2; TCRdb returns TRBD2, unconfirmable since there is no DNA. The CDR3 is 15 amino acids. Germline values: CDR1 ENHRY, CDR2 SYGVKD. CDR3 region: CAISRTSDNTGELFF.

This clonotype is identified as medium-sized from frequency. The rearrangement joins TRBV29-1 to TRBJ1-3. The CDR3 is 13 residues long. Germline assignment: CDR1 SQVTM and CDR2 ANQGSEA. The CDR3 protein is CSVGISSGNTIYF.

Its frequency marks this clonotype as medium-sized. The V call is TRBV6-2 or TRBV6-3, the J call TRBJ2-5; TCRdb's D gene call, TRBD1, goes unchecked for lack of DNA. The CDR3 has 14 amino acids. Looked up from germline, CDR1 is MNHEY and CDR2 is SVGEGT. The CDR3 sequence is CASQIRVNKETQYF.

This clonotype registers medium-sized (0.01 to 0.1%) by frequency. The V call is TRBV5-4, the J call TRBJ2-1; TCRdb's D call of TRBD2 is untestable without DNA. CDR3 size: 14 residues. Germline V gene data show CDR1 as SGHNT and CDR2 as YYREEE (reference sequence). CDR3 sequence reads: CASSLRGTSYEQFF.

CDR3 region: CASSKGQGSAEAFF. The rearrangement joins TRBV21-1 to TRBJ1-1; TCRdb's D call of TRBD1 is untestable without DNA. TRBV21-1 is tagged as a pseudogene. The CDR3 runs 14 residues.

The V call is TRBV12-3 or TRBV12-4, the J call TRBJ1-5; TCRdb selects TRBD1, and the lack of DNA leaves this call unchecked. This CDR3 is built from 15 residues. The chain's CDR3 is CASSFFRGGNQPQHF.

Considering frequency, this clonotype is medium-sized. The V gene is TRBV6-1, the J gene TRBJ2-3. This CDR3 region has 13 residues. Germline V gives CDR1 MNHNS, CDR2 SASEGT. CDR3 protein: CASSERFGDTQYF.

The rearrangement joins TRBV18 to TRBJ1-4. The CDR3 runs to 13 residues. Germline CDR1 is KGHSH and CDR2 is LQKENI. CDR3 sequence reads: CASSLRQSEKLFF.

The chain employs TRBV18 and TRBJ2-7; TCRdb returns TRBD1, unconfirmable since there is no DNA. CDR1 and CDR2 (germline): KGHSH, LQKENI. The CDR3 is made up of 15 amino acids. The CDR3: CASSPGTGGTYEQYF.

The chain links TRBV29-1 to TRBJ1-1; lacking DNA, the TRBD1 call made by TCRdb goes unchecked. CDR3 length equals 15 residues. Per germline, CDR1 SQVTM and CDR2 ANQGSEA. CDR3 loop: CSGNPGTTMNTEAFF.

This clonotype shows up as large (0.1 to 1%) by frequency. The genes are TRBV29-1 and TRBJ2-6; TCRdb outputs TRBD1, but without DNA this stays unchecked. The CDR3 extends over 15 amino acids. Germline values: CDR1 SQVTM, CDR2 ANQGSEA. CDR3 sequence reads: CSVGDRVSGANVLTF.

The chain couples TRBV7-9 to TRBJ1-2. Germline-derived CDR1 and CDR2 are SEHNR and FQNEAQ (reference sequence). The CDR3 covers 11 residues. The CDR3 sequence is CASSLERGYTF.

This rearrangement joins TRBV19 to TRBJ1-5; the TRBD1 assignment by TCRdb is unverifiable without DNA. This CDR3 is 15 amino acids long. The germline V gene encodes CDR1 LNHDA and CDR2 SQIVND (reference sequence). This CDR3 is CASSIGTGSHQPQHF.

This clonotype ranks as medium-sized in terms of frequency. This rearrangement joins TRBV15 to TRBJ2-3; TCRdb reports TRBD2, a call that lacks DNA to check it against. The CDR3 sequence is 17 residues long. In germline, CDR1 is LNHNV, CDR2 YYDKDF (reference sequence). The CDR3 spells CATSRRLSQGMTDTQYF.